The entry below gives a single T cell receptor (beta chain) sequence along with its context. A junction end diverges from the germline sequence, so it may reflect a read error. Sequencing was performed with immunoSEQ multiplex PCR; in TCRdb, only in-frame clones are kept and a portion is missing. The sample contains more than 2 million clones, approximately 96% of which appear only once. The data were taken from a study of shared clonotypes between healthy human individuals. Looked up from germline, CDR1 is SSHAT and CDR2 is FNYEAQ (reference sequence). This CDR3 is built from 15 residues. The TCR originated in a man aged 18 to 30 in good health. Sequences were obtained from naive CD4+ T cells sorted from blood. Subset: CD45RA+ positively selected. The chain joins TRBV7-7 to TRBJ2-7; unclear D gene. The CDR3 loop is CASSFTQIYLYEQYF. The CDR3 nucleotides read TGTGCTAGCAGCTTTACGCAGATATACCTCTACGAGCAGTACTTC. The full variable domain, its missing parts supplied by reference TRBV7-7 and TRBJ2-7, is GAGVSQSPRYKVTKRGQDVTLRCDPISSHATLYWYQQALGQGPEFLTYFNYEAQPDKSGLPSDRFSAERPEGSISTLTIQRTEQRDSAMYRCASSFTQIYLYEQYFGPGTRLTVT.